The sequence of this T cell receptor (beta chain) was determined in a study of T cell repertoires in cytomegalovirus infection (dated by TCRdb to about 2019). Some background on the complete study: Donor HLA type was relevant to the analysis, as public TCR beta signatures indicated carriage of CMV infection together with the matching HLA type. General findings and caveats noted by the study authors: In both this cohort and an independent cohort of several hundred donors, the cumulative frequency of public TCR beta family members distinguished carriers of CMV infection plus the relevant HLA type. The ex vivo response was dominated by HLA-C-restricted CMV-specific TCR beta clonotypes, which also provided the single most frequent clonotype in two of eight donors.

Concerning this clonotype itself: The antigen it recognizes is unknown. Within one base of it there is no much larger clone, and no base qualities were kept.

Via the germline V gene (reference sequence), CDR1 is DFQATT and CDR2 SNEGSKA. Spanning cysteine to phenylalanine, the CDR3 consists of 16 amino acids. CDR3 DNA only is kept here, 48 bases in frame from base 1. Cut back by 0 bases and 0 bases, the V and J ends lie 14 bases apart. Sequencing relied on an Illumina HiSeq 1500. In TCRdb, the public reads were trimmed at Q25 with fastp and aligned with MiXCR, with productive beta chains retained. Under each unique CDR3 protein, matching rows form one entry showing the most common genes and DNA. The sample table lists approximately 500,000 distinct CDR3 sequences, approximately 15% of them with a count of one. 20% to 30% of the sample lies in the top ten.

Sequencing input: CD8+ T cells from PBMCs. Recombination linked TRBV20-1 to TRBJ1-1; the D gene assignment is ambiguous. The clonotype originates from a human donor in good health (CMV status not recorded). Some clones in this sample may be carry-over from other donors' samples. The encoded CDR3 is CSAREGLRQLNTEAFF. The DNA sequence reads TGCAGTGCTAGAGAGGGTTTGCGTCAGTTGAACACTGAAGCTTTCTTT.